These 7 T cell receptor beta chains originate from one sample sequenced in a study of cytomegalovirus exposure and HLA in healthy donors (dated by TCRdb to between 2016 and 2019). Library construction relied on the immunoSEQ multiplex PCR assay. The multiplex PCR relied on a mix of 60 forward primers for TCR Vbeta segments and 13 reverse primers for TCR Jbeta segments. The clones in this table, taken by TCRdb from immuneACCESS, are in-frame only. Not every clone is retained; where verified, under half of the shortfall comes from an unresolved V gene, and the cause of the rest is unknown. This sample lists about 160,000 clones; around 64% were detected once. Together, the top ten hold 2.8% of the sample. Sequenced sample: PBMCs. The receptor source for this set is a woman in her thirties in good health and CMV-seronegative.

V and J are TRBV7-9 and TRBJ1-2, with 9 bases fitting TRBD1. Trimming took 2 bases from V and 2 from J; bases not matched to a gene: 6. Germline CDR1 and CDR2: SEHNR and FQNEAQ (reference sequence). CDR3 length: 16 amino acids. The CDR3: CASSLRWTGENYGYTF. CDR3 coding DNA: TGTGCCAGCAGCTTACGGTGGACAGGGGAAAACTATGGCTACACCTTC.

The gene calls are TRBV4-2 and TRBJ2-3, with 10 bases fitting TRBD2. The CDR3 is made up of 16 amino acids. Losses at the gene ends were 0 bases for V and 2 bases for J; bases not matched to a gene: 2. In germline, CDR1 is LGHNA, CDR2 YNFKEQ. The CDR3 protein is CASSQETSGFTDTQYF. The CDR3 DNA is TGTGCCAGCAGCCAAGAGACTAGCGGGTTCACAGATACGCAGTATTTT.

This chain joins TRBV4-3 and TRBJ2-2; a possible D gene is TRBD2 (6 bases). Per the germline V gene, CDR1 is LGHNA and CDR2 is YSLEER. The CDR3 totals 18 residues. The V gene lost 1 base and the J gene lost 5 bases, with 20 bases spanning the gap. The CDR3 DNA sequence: TGCGCCAGCAGCCAAGCCATCGAGGAGGGACTGTCGACCGGGGAGCTGTTTTTT. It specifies CASSQAIEEGLSTGELFF.

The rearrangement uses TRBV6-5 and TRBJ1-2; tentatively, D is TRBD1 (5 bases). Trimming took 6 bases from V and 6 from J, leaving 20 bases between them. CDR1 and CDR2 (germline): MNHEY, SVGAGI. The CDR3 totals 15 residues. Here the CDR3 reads CASSSPRQGANGYTF. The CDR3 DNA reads TGTGCCAGCAGCTCCCCTCGGCAGGGTGCGAATGGCTACACCTTC.

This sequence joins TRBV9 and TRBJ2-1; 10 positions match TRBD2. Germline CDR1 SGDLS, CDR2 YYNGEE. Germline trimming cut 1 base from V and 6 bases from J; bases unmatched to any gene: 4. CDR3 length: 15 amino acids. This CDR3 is CASSVNSGRVNEQFF. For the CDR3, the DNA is TGTGCCAGCAGCGTAAACAGCGGGAGGGTCAATGAGCAGTTCTTC.

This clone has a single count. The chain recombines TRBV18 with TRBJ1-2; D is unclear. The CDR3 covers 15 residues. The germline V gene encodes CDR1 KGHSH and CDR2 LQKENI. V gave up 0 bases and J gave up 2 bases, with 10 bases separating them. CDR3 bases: TGTGCCAGCTCACCACCTGGCCAACTAAACTATGGCTACACCTTC. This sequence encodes CASSPPGQLNYGYTF.

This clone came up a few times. In nucleotides, the CDR3 is TGTGCCACCAGCAGAGCGGCGGGGGGCCGGGAGACCCAGTACTTC. Translating gives CATSRAAGGRETQYF. The J gene is TRBJ2-5, the V gene TRBV15; TRBD2 agrees at 8 bases. The CDR3 covers 15 residues. With 1 base clipped from V and 5 bases from J, the junction kept 6 bases outside the gene matches. Germline loops: CDR1 LNHNV, CDR2 YYDKDF (reference sequence).